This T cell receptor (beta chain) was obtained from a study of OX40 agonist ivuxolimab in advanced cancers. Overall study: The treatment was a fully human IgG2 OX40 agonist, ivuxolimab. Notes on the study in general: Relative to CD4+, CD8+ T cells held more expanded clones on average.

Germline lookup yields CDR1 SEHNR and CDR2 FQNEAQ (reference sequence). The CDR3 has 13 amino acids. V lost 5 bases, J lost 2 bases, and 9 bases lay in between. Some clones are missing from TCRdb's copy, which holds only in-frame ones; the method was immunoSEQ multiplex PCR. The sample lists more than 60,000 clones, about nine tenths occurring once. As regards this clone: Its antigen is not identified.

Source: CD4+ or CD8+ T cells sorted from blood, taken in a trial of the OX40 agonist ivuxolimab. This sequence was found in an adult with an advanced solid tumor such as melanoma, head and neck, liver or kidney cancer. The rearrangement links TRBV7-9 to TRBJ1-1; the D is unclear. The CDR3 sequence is CASSRLQNTEAFF. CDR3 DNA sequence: TGTGCCAGCAGCCGCCTGCAAAACACTGAAGCTTTCTTT.